A single sample is the source of the 28 T cell receptor beta chains below, sequenced in a study of T cell changes during pregnancy in multiple sclerosis. TCRdb keeps only in-frame clones here, not all; method: immunoSEQ multiplex PCR. This table has over 30,000 clones, 92% appearing once. Sequences were obtained from PBMCs (not recorded whether the cells were cultured). These receptors all stem from a female donor with multiple sclerosis, enrolled in a pregnancy study.

This sequence joins TRBV28 and TRBJ1-1; D not certain. CDR1 and CDR2 from the germline V gene are MDHEN and SYDVKM. The CDR3 is 14 residues long. Trimming removed 3 bases at V and 4 bases at J, with 12 bases between. The CDR3 sequence: CASSLVVWSTEAFF. Written as DNA, the CDR3 is TGTGCCAGCAGTTTGGTTGTCTGGTCCACTGAAGCTTTCTTT.

This clone showed up just once. This rearrangement joins TRBV4-3 to TRBJ2-1; 8 positions match TRBD1. Germline CDR1 is LGHNA and CDR2 is YSLEER. The CDR3 totals 16 residues. With V trimmed by 3 bases and J by 7 bases, 11 bases remained unmatched. CDR3 sequence: CASSQTPGQEANEQFF. As DNA, the CDR3 is TGCGCCAGCAGCCAGACCCCGGGACAGGAGGCTAATGAGCAGTTCTTC.

The rearrangement uses TRBV28 and TRBJ2-7; TRBD1 is a possible D gene (6 bases). From germline, CDR1 is MDHEN and CDR2 SYDVKM. The V end lost 2 bases, the J end lost 3 bases, and 11 bases lay between the germline ends. The CDR3 is 14 amino acids. CDR3: CASSLLGQRYEQYF. The DNA of the CDR3 is TGTGCCAGCAGTTTACTAGGACAGCGCTACGAGCAGTACTTC.

The rearrangement links TRBV11-2 to TRBJ1-1; D not certain. CDR3 size: 13 residues. V gave up 5 bases and J gave up 0 bases, with 7 bases separating them. CDR1 and CDR2 from the germline V gene are SGHAT and FQNNGV. The CDR3 nucleotides are TGTGCCAGCAGCCGATCGTTGAACACTGAAGCTTTCTTT. Translating it yields CASSRSLNTEAFF.

This chain joins TRBV10-3 and TRBJ1-3; no definite D call. CDR3 size: 15 residues. Trimming removed 3 bases from V and 1 base from J, with 10 bases in between. Germline V gives CDR1 ENHRY, CDR2 SYGVKD. For the CDR3, the DNA is TGTGCCATCAGTGATCCTGCGGTATCTGGAAACACCATATATTTT. It specifies CAISDPAVSGNTIYF.

The chain recombines TRBV7-2 with TRBJ1-2; the D is unclear. CDR1 is SGHTA, CDR2 FQGNSA, per germline. Trimming cost V 5 bases and J 0 bases, with 13 bases left between them. The CDR3 length is 15 residues. CDR3 DNA sequence: TGTGCCAGCAGCCCTGGCGTGGGAGCTAACTATGGCTACACCTTC. It translates to CASSPGVGANYGYTF.

The rearrangement links TRBV18 to TRBJ2-3; D gene uncertain. Germline V lookup: CDR1 KGHSH, CDR2 LQKENI. The CDR3 sequence is 15 residues long. V was shortened by 3 bases and J by 0 bases, with 10 bases between the two germline ends. CDR3 sequence: CASSPPGSSTDTQYF. CDR3 DNA sequence: TGTGCCAGCTCACCGCCTGGTAGTAGCACAGATACGCAGTATTTT.

V usage is TRBV12-5 and J usage is TRBJ1-1; no firm D call. The CDR3 loop spans 14 amino acids. V was cut by 3 bases and J by 1 base, with 9 bases left in between. The germline V gene has CDR1 LGHNT and CDR2 FRNRAP. The chain's CDR3 is CASGFGRGNTEAFF. The CDR3 coding sequence is TGTGCTAGTGGTTTCGGACGGGGGAACACTGAAGCTTTCTTT.

V gene TRBV7-9 combines with J gene TRBJ2-2; D may be TRBD1 (5 bases). The CDR3 covers 15 residues. Deletions cut 3 bases from V and 6 bases from J, with 14 bases between. CDR1 is SEHNR and CDR2 is FQNEAQ in the germline V gene (reference sequence). This chain's CDR3 is CASSFLTRVPGELFF. The CDR3, as DNA: TGTGCCAGCAGCTTTTTAACCAGGGTCCCCGGGGAGCTGTTTTTT.

The chain combines TRBV19 with TRBJ2-1, with TRBD2 matching 11 bases. CDR1 and CDR2 from the germline V gene are LNHDA and SQIVND (reference sequence). V lost 3 bases, J lost 9 bases, and 13 bases stayed unmatched. The CDR3 loop spans 17 amino acids. This CDR3 reads CASSMTPGTSGEGEQFF. CDR3 bases: TGTGCCAGTAGTATGACACCCGGGACTAGCGGTGAGGGTGAGCAGTTCTTC.

This sequence joins TRBV4-1 and TRBJ2-7; D unresolved. CDR3 length: 16 amino acids. From germline, CDR1 is MGHRA and CDR2 YSYEKL. Trimming took 0 bases from V and 0 from J, leaving 12 bases between them. The CDR3 coding sequence is TGCGCCAGCAGCCAAGAAGGGCCAGTGAGCTCCTACGAGCAGTACTTC. Its translation is CASSQEGPVSSYEQYF.

The chain is built from TRBV6-5 and TRBJ2-7, with D hard to call. Trimming pared 3 bases from V and 1 base from J, leaving 10 bases between. This CDR3 is built from 14 residues. CDR1 and CDR2 (germline): MNHEY, SVGAGI. CDR3 bases: TGTGCCAGCAGTTATAACGTAGGATCCTACGAGCAGTACTTC. It codes for CASSYNVGSYEQYF.

The chain couples TRBV2 to TRBJ1-5; D unclear. Trimming removed 6 bases from V and 0 bases from J, with 9 bases in between. The CDR3 is 14 amino acids. The germline CDR1 and CDR2 sequences are SNHLY and FYNNEI. The CDR3 region has the DNA TGTGCCAGCAGCGGGAAGATTAGCAATCAGCCCCAGCATTTT. Encoded protein: CASSGKISNQPQHF.

The chain carries TRBV4-3 and TRBJ2-7; 9 bases map to TRBD2. V lost 3 bases, J lost 6 bases, and 9 bases stayed unmatched. Per the germline V gene, CDR1 is LGHNA and CDR2 is YSLEER. The CDR3 is 15 amino acids. The CDR3 loop is CASSQNSGRSGEQYF. The CDR3 coding sequence is TGCGCCAGCAGCCAGAATAGCGGGAGATCGGGCGAGCAGTACTTC.

The J gene is TRBJ1-1, the V gene TRBV5-1; 7 nucleotides agree with TRBD1. The CDR3 length is 15 residues. V was pared by 4 bases and J by 1 base, with 7 bases of the junction left unmatched. Germline loops: CDR1 SGHRS, CDR2 YFSETQ. CDR3 DNA sequence: TGCGCCAGCAGCGAGAACAGGGGCGCGAACACTGAAGCTTTCTTT. Amino acids: CASSENRGANTEAFF.

The rearrangement links TRBV6-5 to TRBJ1-1; D gene ambiguous. The CDR3 length is 15 residues. Trimming stripped 0 bases from V and 7 bases from J, with 15 bases between. Germline-derived CDR1 and CDR2 are MNHEY and SVGAGI. The CDR3 DNA follows: TGTGCCAGCAGTTACTCGAGCGGCCAGAGTGTTGAAGCTTTCTTT. This translates into CASSYSSGQSVEAFF.

The chain links TRBV19 to TRBJ1-1; unclear D gene. CDR1 and CDR2 from the germline V gene are LNHDA and SQIVND (reference sequence). The CDR3 spans 13 residues. Trimming removed 2 bases from V and 3 bases from J, with 7 bases in between. In nucleotides, the CDR3 is TGTGCCAGTAGTATAACGGTACACACTGAAGCTTTCTTT. Protein sequence: CASSITVHTEAFF.

The chain employs TRBV5-1 and TRBJ2-3, with no clear D. CDR1 is SGHRS and CDR2 is YFSETQ in the germline V gene. The CDR3 length is 15 residues. V shed 2 bases and J shed 0 bases, with 10 bases lying between them. CDR3 DNA sequence: TGCGCCAGCAGCTTCGCGGCGTATAGCACAGATACGCAGTATTTT. Translating gives CASSFAAYSTDTQYF.

The chain combines TRBV2 with TRBJ1-5; no definite D call. The CDR3 extends over 13 amino acids. The V and J ends lost 8 bases and 2 bases respectively, with 10 bases between them. CDR1 is SNHLY, CDR2 FYNNEI, per germline. The CDR3 DNA sequence: TGTGCCAGCGACCTGGCGGGCAATCAGCCCCAGCATTTT. It encodes CASDLAGNQPQHF.

J is TRBJ1-1 and V is TRBV2; no clear D gene. The V end lost 2 bases, the J end lost 6 bases, and 13 bases lay between the germline ends. The germline V gene has CDR1 SNHLY and CDR2 FYNNEI. This CDR3 is 14 amino acids long. This chain's CDR3 is CASSEYQGLPEAFF. In DNA form, the CDR3 reads TGTGCCAGCAGTGAATATCAAGGGTTGCCTGAAGCTTTCTTT.

In regard to this clone: At the DNA level, this CDR3 is encoded by other sequences in the same sample as well. The chain carries TRBV19 and TRBJ2-7, with 11 bases that match TRBD1. Germline V gene data show CDR1 as LNHDA and CDR2 as SQIVND (reference sequence). V shed 4 bases, J shed 0 bases, and the junction held 2 bases outside the gene matches. The CDR3 totals 15 residues. The CDR3 DNA reads TGTGCCAGTAGTAGCGGGACAGGGGGCTCCTACGAGCAGTACTTC. Translation: CASSSGTGGSYEQYF.

This clone was seen a single time. The rearrangement joins TRBV2 to TRBJ2-2; D unclear. Per the germline V gene, CDR1 is SNHLY and CDR2 is FYNNEI. The CDR3 has 14 amino acids. The germline V and J ends were trimmed by 3 bases and 6 bases, with 11 bases remaining between them. Here the CDR3 reads CASSDPADPGELFF. CDR3 coding DNA: TGTGCCAGCAGTGACCCAGCCGACCCCGGGGAGCTGTTTTTT. The full variable domain, rest sourced from reference TRBV2 and TRBJ2-2, is EPEVTQTPSHQVTQMGQEVILRCVPISNHLYFYWYRQILGQKVEFLVSFYNNEISEKSEIFDDQFSVERPDGSNFTLKIRSTKLEDSAMYFCASSDPADPGELFFGEGSRLTVL.

The chain joins TRBV19 to TRBJ1-5; unclear D gene. This CDR3 has 15 residues. Per germline, CDR1 LNHDA and CDR2 SQIVND (reference sequence). The V end was cut by 3 bases, the J end by 0 bases, with 9 bases between. As DNA, the CDR3 is TGTGCCAGTAGTATCACACAGTATAGCAATCAGCCCCAGCATTTT. It codes for CASSITQYSNQPQHF.

This chain uses TRBV7-7 with TRBJ1-1, with D unclear. V was pared by 3 bases and J by 4 bases, with 18 bases between. CDR1 is SSHAT and CDR2 is FNYEAQ in the germline V gene (reference sequence). The CDR3 length is 16 residues. In nucleotides, the CDR3 is TGTGCCAGCAGCTTGAATAGACCCCACGTCGGCACTGAAGCTTTCTTT. It is translated as CASSLNRPHVGTEAFF.

V gene TRBV7-9 combines with J gene TRBJ2-3; D unresolved. V lost 4 bases and J 4 bases, leaving 9 bases between the germline ends. Germline CDR1 and CDR2: SEHNR and FQNEAQ (reference sequence). This CDR3 contains 13 residues. This chain's CDR3 is CASSSTRADTQYF. The CDR3 DNA reads as TGTGCCAGCAGCTCAACGAGAGCAGATACGCAGTATTTT.

The V call is TRBV10-3, the J call TRBJ2-3, with unresolved D. Germline V gene lookup returns CDR1 ENHRY and CDR2 SYGVKD. The length of the CDR3 is 18 residues. Trimming stripped 5 bases from V and 0 bases from J, with 21 bases between. CDR3 sequence (DNA): TGTGCCATCAGTTTCACGCAGCTCCGGCCGACTAGCACAGATACGCAGTATTTT. Residues: CAISFTQLRPTSTDTQYF.

The chain recombines TRBV7-9 with TRBJ2-2; TRBD2 matches at 8 bases. Germline V gene data show CDR1 as SEHNR and CDR2 as FQNEAQ (reference sequence). Germline trimming cut 5 bases from V and 0 bases from J; bases unmatched to any gene: 11. The CDR3 extends over 18 amino acids. CDR3 nucleotides: TGTGCCAGCAGCATAGGATACGGACTAGCAACGAACACCGGGGAGCTGTTTTTT. Protein product: CASSIGYGLATNTGELFF.

The CDR3 spells CASTPGPTRNYGYTF. The CDR3 DNA reads as TGTGCCAGTACCCCGGGACCTACGAGGAACTATGGCTACACCTTC. This rearrangement joins TRBV19 to TRBJ1-2; weak D call: TRBD1 (5 bases). The V gene lost 7 bases and the J gene lost 2 bases, with 17 bases spanning the gap. Germline CDR1 LNHDA, CDR2 SQIVND (reference sequence). The CDR3 is made up of 15 amino acids.